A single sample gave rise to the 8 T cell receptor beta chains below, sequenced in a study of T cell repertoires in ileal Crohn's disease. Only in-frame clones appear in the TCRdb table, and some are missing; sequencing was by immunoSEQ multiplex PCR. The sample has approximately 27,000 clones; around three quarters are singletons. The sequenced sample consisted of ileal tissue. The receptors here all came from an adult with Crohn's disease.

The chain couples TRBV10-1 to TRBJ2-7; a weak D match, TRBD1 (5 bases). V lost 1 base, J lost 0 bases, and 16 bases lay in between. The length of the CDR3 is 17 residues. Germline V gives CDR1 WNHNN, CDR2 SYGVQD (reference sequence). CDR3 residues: CASSECLGQGSSYEQYF. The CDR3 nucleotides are TGCGCCAGCAGTGAGTGTCTTGGGCAGGGTAGCTCCTACGAGCAGTACTTC.

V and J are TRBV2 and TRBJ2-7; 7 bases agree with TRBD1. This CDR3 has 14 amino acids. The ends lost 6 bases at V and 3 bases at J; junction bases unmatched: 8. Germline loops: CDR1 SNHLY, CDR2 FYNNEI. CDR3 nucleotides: TGTGCCAGCAGGGACACCGGGACAGTCTACGAGCAGTACTTC. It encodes CASRDTGTVYEQYF.

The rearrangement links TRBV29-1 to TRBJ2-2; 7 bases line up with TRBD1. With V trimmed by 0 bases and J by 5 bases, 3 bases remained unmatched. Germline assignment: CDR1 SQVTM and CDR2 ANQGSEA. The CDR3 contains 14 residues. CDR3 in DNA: TGCAGCGTTGAAGATCGGGGACAGACCGGGGAGCTGTTTTTT. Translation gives CSVEDRGQTGELFF.

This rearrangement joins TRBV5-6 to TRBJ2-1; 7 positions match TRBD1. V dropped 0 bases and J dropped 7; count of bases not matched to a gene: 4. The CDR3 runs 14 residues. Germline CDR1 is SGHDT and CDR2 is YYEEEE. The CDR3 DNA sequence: TGTGCCAGCAGCTTGGGGAGACAGGGAAATGAGCAGTTCTTC. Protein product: CASSLGRQGNEQFF.

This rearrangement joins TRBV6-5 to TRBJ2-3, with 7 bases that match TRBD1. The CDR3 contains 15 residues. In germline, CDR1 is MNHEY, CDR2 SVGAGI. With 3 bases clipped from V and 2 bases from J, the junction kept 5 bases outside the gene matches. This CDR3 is CASSYWGTATDTQYF. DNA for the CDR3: TGTGCCAGCAGTTATTGGGGGACAGCCACAGATACGCAGTATTTT.

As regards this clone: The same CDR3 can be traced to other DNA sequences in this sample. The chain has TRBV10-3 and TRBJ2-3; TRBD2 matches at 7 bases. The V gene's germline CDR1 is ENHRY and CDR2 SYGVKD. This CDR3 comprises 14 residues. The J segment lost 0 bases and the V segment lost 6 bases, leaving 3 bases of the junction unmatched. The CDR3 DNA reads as TGTGCCATCAGCCCTAGCGGTAGCACAGATACGCAGTATTTT. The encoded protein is CAISPSGSTDTQYF.

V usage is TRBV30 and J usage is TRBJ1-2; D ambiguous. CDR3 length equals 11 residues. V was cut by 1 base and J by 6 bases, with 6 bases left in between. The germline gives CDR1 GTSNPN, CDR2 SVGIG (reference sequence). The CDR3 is CAWSARDGYTF. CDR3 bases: TGTGCCTGGAGTGCCCGGGATGGCTACACCTTC.

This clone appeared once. The CDR3 bases are TGTGCTCTTAGAGGGGGTGGAGAGCAGTTCTTC. Protein: CALRGGGEQFF. This sequence joins TRBV28 and TRBJ2-1; perhaps TRBD1 as D (6 bases). This CDR3 has 11 residues. The germline V gene has CDR1 MDHEN and CDR2 SYDVKM.